This TCR beta chain was observed in a study of CD8+CD57+ T cells in acquired aplastic anemia. Remarks on this clonotype: An end of the junction differs from the germline gene, which may be a read error.

TCR beta VDJ and CDR3 profiling used genomic DNA as template. TCRdb recomputed calls from the reads with MiXCR, one row per CDR3 protein. The sample contains 400,000 to 450,000 distinct CDR3 sequences, 65% to 75% of which appear only once. The CDR3 is made up of 16 amino acids. Germline V gene sequence: CDR1 SGHVS, CDR2 FNYEAQ. This clonotype was obtained from a human donor in good health, serving as a control. V usage is TRBV7-6 and J usage is TRBJ2-7; a weak D match, TRBD1 (6 bases). The sample taken for sequencing was sorted CD4+, CD8+, or CD8+CD57+ T cells (not recorded which) from PBMCs. The CDR3 nucleotides are TGTGCCAGCAGCTCAAATGCAGGACAGAGCTCCTACGGGCAGTACTTC. It codes for CASSSNAGQSSYGQYF.